Below are 21 T cell receptor beta chains sequenced from a single sample in a study of shared clonotypes between healthy human individuals. The method was immunoSEQ multiplex PCR; TCRdb's version includes in-frame clones alone and lacks a portion of them. The table includes about 110,000 clones, around 65% detected once. The material sequenced was memory CD8+ T cells sorted from blood. Documented subset: CD45RO+ cells pooled with CCR7-negative TemRA cells. The receptor source for this set is a woman aged 25 to 39 in good health.

The V and J genes are TRBV7-9 and TRBJ1-3; D gene unclear. V lost 0 bases, J lost 1 base, and 7 bases lay in between. The germline V gene has CDR1 SEHNR and CDR2 FQNEAQ (reference sequence). The CDR3 spans 15 residues. The CDR3 protein is CASSLARGSGNTIYF. CDR3 DNA sequence: TGTGCCAGCAGCTTAGCGCGGGGTTCTGGAAACACCATATATTTT. The variable domain in full, completed from reference TRBV7-9 and TRBJ1-3, reads DTGVSQNPRHKITKRGQNVTFRCDPISEHNRLYWYRQTLGQGPEFLTYFQNEAQLEKSRLLSDRFSAERPKGSFSTLEIQRTEQGDSAMYLCASSLARGSGNTIYFGEGSWLTVV.

About this clone: A clone one base away is much larger, so this may be a read error. The J gene is TRBJ2-7, the V gene TRBV4-1; D gene ambiguous. The length of the CDR3 is 15 residues. Germline V gene sequence: CDR1 MGHRA, CDR2 YSYEKL. Trimming removed 1 base at V and 0 bases at J, with 10 bases between. DNA of the CDR3: TGCGCCAGCAGCCAAGGCGGTTCCCGCTCCTACGAGCAGTACTTC. Translation: CASSQGGSRSYEQYF.

This clone appeared a few times. The CDR3 protein is CASSERASSAYEQYF. In DNA, the CDR3 is TGTGCCAGCAGTGAAAGGGCTTCCTCAGCCTACGAGCAGTACTTC. This chain uses TRBV25-1 with TRBJ2-7, with D unclear. Germline CDR1 is MGHDK and CDR2 is SYGVNS. V lost 2 bases to trimming and J lost 2 bases, with 13 bases between them. This CDR3 spans 15 amino acids.

Only one count was recorded for this clone. This may stem from a read error, because a much larger clone lies one nucleotide away. Given the absence of the conserved phenylalanine or tryptophan at the CDR3 end, a read error is likely. This chain links TRBV25-1 with TRBJ2-7, with TRBD1 matching over 7 bases. The germline V gene encodes CDR1 MGHDK and CDR2 SYGVNS. Trimming took 4 bases from V and 2 from J; bases not matched to a gene: 8. The CDR3 totals 15 residues. The CDR3 protein is CASSGTGSIPYEQYL. CDR3 DNA: TGTGCCAGCAGTGGGACAGGATCTATTCCCTACGAGCAGTACCTC.

The table lists this clone with many counts. V and J are TRBV10-3 and TRBJ1-5; D perhaps matches TRBD1 (5 bases). In germline, CDR1 is ENHRY, CDR2 SYGVKD. Trimming took off 0 bases at V and 11 bases at J, with 17 bases between the two ends. This CDR3 has 15 amino acids. The CDR3 loop reads CAISESISGVKAQHF. The CDR3 DNA is TGTGCCATCAGTGAGTCGATATCGGGGGTTAAGGCCCAGCATTTT.

The chain links TRBV9 to TRBJ2-1; 10 bases map to TRBD2. The CDR3 has 16 amino acids. The V gene end was trimmed by 4 bases and the J gene end by 10 bases; junction bases not matched to a gene: 14. Germline V gene data show CDR1 as SGDLS and CDR2 as YYNGEE. CDR3 bases: TGTGCCAGCAGCTCCCAGCCGACTAGCGGGCTACAGGAGCAGTTCTTC. Translation: CASSSQPTSGLQEQFF.

This clone was found once. Given a far larger clone just one base away, this is likely a sequencing read error. This CDR3 reads CASSMTSGRGNTGELFF. CDR3 nucleotide sequence: TGCGCCAGCAGCATGACTAGCGGGAGGGGGAACACCGGGGAGCTGTTTTTT. The chain carries TRBV5-1 and TRBJ2-2; 14 bases match TRBD2. Per the germline V gene, CDR1 is SGHRS and CDR2 is YFSETQ. There are 17 residues in the CDR3. The V gene end was trimmed by 4 bases and the J gene end by 1 base; junction bases not matched to a gene: 3.

The chain is built from TRBV7-3 and TRBJ2-7, with D perhaps TRBD2 (5 bases). Germline V gives CDR1 SGHTA, CDR2 FQGTGA. V dropped 6 bases and J dropped 0 bases, with 18 bases sitting between them. The CDR3 is 16 residues long. The CDR3 DNA sequence: TGTGCCAGCAGAATGAGGACTTCCCATTCCTCCTACGAGCAGTACTTC. Residues: CASRMRTSHSSYEQYF.

This chain joins TRBV5-6 and TRBJ2-7; unclear D gene. Germline CDR1 is SGHDT and CDR2 is YYEEEE. The V end was cut by 2 bases, the J end by 10 bases, with 19 bases between. This CDR3 is built from 14 residues. Here the CDR3 DNA reads TGTGCCAGCAGCTTCCCGGGCTACGACCCCCTACAGTACTTC. Translating gives CASSFPGYDPLQYF.

This clone has at least ten counts. The chain employs TRBV6-1 and TRBJ2-7; D unclear. V was cut by 3 bases and J by 4 bases, with 16 bases left in between. Germline-derived CDR1 and CDR2 are MNHNS and SASEGT. The CDR3 spans 15 residues. The CDR3 DNA reads TGTGCCAGCAGTGATAGGGTGGGCGGAGCATACGAGCAGTACTTC. Protein sequence: CASSDRVGGAYEQYF.

The chain joins TRBV18 to TRBJ2-7, with TRBD2 identical over 9 bases. V was clipped by 2 bases and J by 2 bases; unmatched bases: 10. The CDR3 is 17 residues long. Per germline, CDR1 KGHSH and CDR2 LQKENI. The CDR3, as DNA: TGTGCCAGCTCACCAGGCGAACTAGCGGGTTACCCCTACGAGCAGTACTTC. As protein: CASSPGELAGYPYEQYF.

The chain links TRBV7-8 to TRBJ2-3; no reliable D call. The CDR3 length is 15 residues. Trimming cost V 5 bases and J 10 bases, with 22 bases left between them. Germline V gives CDR1 SGHVS, CDR2 FQNEAQ. CDR3 bases: TGTGCCAGCAGCCAAGGCGAAAAGTGGGATCTTGCGCAGTATTTT. This translates into CASSQGEKWDLAQYF. Full variable domain (missing parts from reference TRBV7-8 and TRBJ2-3): GAGVSQSPRYKVAKRGQDVALRCDPISGHVSLFWYQQALGQGPEFLTYFQNEAQLDKSGLPSDRFFAERPEGSVSTLKIQRTQQEDSAVYLCASSQGEKWDLAQYFGPGTRLTVL.

This clone was recorded at least ten times. The genes are TRBV28 and TRBJ2-4, with 8 nucleotides matching TRBD1. The CDR3 extends over 18 amino acids. The V gene's germline CDR1 is MDHEN and CDR2 SYDVKM. Losses at the gene ends were 6 bases for V and 1 base for J; bases not matched to a gene: 14. The DNA for the CDR3 is TGTGCCAGCAGCCCAACCGTTGTGGACAGGGCGGCCAAAAACATTCAGTACTTC. This translates into CASSPTVVDRAAKNIQYF.

The chain joins TRBV9 to TRBJ2-1; D may correspond to TRBD1 or TRBD2 (6 bases each). The V end was cut by 4 bases, the J end by 7 bases, with 21 bases between. This CDR3 comprises 16 residues. Germline V CDR1 and CDR2: SGDLS, YYNGEE. CDR3 sequence reads: CASSPAEGQGWNEQFF. CDR3 DNA: TGTGCCAGCAGCCCCGCGGAGGGGCAGGGGTGGAATGAGCAGTTCTTC. The complete variable domain, with remaining parts taken from reference TRBV9 and TRBJ2-1, reads DSGVTQTPKHLITATGQRVTLRCSPRSGDLSVYWYQQSLDQGLQFLIQYYNGEERAKGNILERFSAQQFPDLHSELNLSSLELGDSALYFCASSPAEGQGWNEQFFGPGTRLTVL.

The rearrangement uses TRBV27 and TRBJ1-1; 11 bases align to TRBD1. There are 16 residues in the CDR3. Germline trimming cut 5 bases from V and 0 bases from J; bases unmatched to any gene: 5. The germline CDR1 and CDR2 sequences are MNHEY and SMNVEV (reference sequence). The CDR3 is CASSGRDRGLNTEAFF. The CDR3 DNA is TGTGCCAGCAGTGGCCGGGACAGGGGGTTGAACACTGAAGCTTTCTTT.

This chain links TRBV2 with TRBJ1-1; 9 nucleotides line up with TRBD1. Germline CDR1 is SNHLY and CDR2 is FYNNEI. The ends lost 9 bases at V and 11 bases at J; junction bases unmatched: 13. CDR3 length equals 13 residues. The chain's CDR3 is CARQRTGELWAFF. The CDR3 DNA follows: TGTGCCAGGCAGAGGACAGGGGAGTTGTGGGCTTTCTTT.

Here the CDR3 DNA reads TGTGCCAGCAGCCCCGGCTGGGGACTAGAGGACTACGAGCAGTACTTC. It is translated as CASSPGWGLEDYEQYF. The V and J genes are TRBV7-9 and TRBJ2-7, with 8 bases lining up with TRBD2. The CDR3 extends over 16 amino acids. J lost 3 bases, V lost 5 bases, and 12 bases had no gene match. Germline lookup yields CDR1 SEHNR and CDR2 FQNEAQ (reference sequence).

The chain recombines TRBV11-2 with TRBJ2-5; 9 bases map to TRBD2. With V trimmed by 0 bases and J by 2 bases, 4 bases remained unmatched. CDR3 length: 16 residues. Germline CDR1 SGHAT, CDR2 FQNNGV. The CDR3 nucleotides are TGTGCCAGCAGCTTAGATCTAGCGGGGCCGCAAGAGACCCAGTACTTC. Translation: CASSLDLAGPQETQYF.

The chain employs TRBV7-2 and TRBJ1-3; 7 bases align to TRBD1. The ends lost 5 bases at V and 4 bases at J; junction bases unmatched: 5. Per the germline V gene, CDR1 is SGHTA and CDR2 is FQGNSA. The CDR3 is made up of 14 amino acids. The CDR3 is CASSTTGIGNTIYF. In nucleotides, the CDR3 is TGTGCCAGCAGCACGACAGGGATAGGAAACACCATATATTTT.

This clone was picked up a small number of times. This chain joins TRBV21-1 and TRBJ2-7; TRBD1, the table's D call, was not compared with the DNA. TRBV21-1 is classified as a pseudogene. This CDR3 has 16 residues. The CDR3: CASSVNRDKSSYEQYF. CDR3 DNA: TGTGCCAGCAGTGTAAACCGGGACAAGAGCTCCTACGAGCAGTACTTC.

The CDR3 is CASSLHFSPRETQYF. Here the CDR3 DNA reads TGTGCCAGCAGCTTACACTTTTCCCCGCGAGAGACCCAGTACTTC. This sequence joins TRBV7-9 and TRBJ2-5; no clear D gene. Germline CDR1 SEHNR, CDR2 FQNEAQ (reference sequence). With 2 bases removed from V and 4 bases from J, the gap between germline ends came to 14 bases. This CDR3 spans 15 amino acids. The full variable domain, with the rest looked up from reference TRBV7-9 and TRBJ2-5, is DTGVSQNPRHKITKRGQNVTFRCDPISEHNRLYWYRQTLGQGPEFLTYFQNEAQLEKSRLLSDRFSAERPKGSFSTLEIQRTEQGDSAMYLCASSLHFSPRETQYFGPGTRLLVL.